The rows below give T cell receptor beta chains drawn from one sample of a study of identical twins. TCRdb recomputed calls from the 5' RACE reads with MiXCR, one row per CDR3 protein. The sample lists about 390,000 distinct CDR3 sequences, roughly 9% occurring once. Sequenced input: naive T cells sorted from blood. Receptors originate from a woman in her forties or fifties in good health. The CDR3 runs from the conserved cysteine through the conserved F or W. The order of the fields is D gene, V gene, J gene, clone size, CDR3 protein, CDR3 DNA. A D gene is named only where the DNA matches it firmly. Part of the rows lack a size; the others show once, few, many or a class for expanded clones.

-	TRBV27	TRBJ1-5	many	CASSLSVAYQPQHF	TGTGCCAGCAGTTTATCGGTGGCATATCAGCCCCAGCATTTT
-	TRBV12-3/TRBV12-4	TRBJ1-2	many	CASSLRAGYGYTF	TGTGCCAGCAGTCTGCGGGCCGGATATGGCTACACCTTC
-	TRBV11-3	TRBJ2-7	few	CASSPRGSNEQYF	TGTGCCAGCAGTCCTCGGGGTAGTAACGAGCAGTACTTC
TRBD1	TRBV12-3/TRBV12-4	TRBJ2-7	few	CASSQGGQGPQQYF	TGTGCCAGCAGCCAAGGGGGACAGGGTCCGCAGCAGTACTTC
-	TRBV11-2	TRBJ2-2	few	CASSPHLGAGELFF	TGTGCCAGCAGCCCACACCTGGGCGCCGGGGAGCTGTTTTTT
-	TRBV12-3/TRBV12-4	TRBJ2-7	few	CASRTGTLYEQYF	TGTGCCAGCCGAACAGGGACACTCTACGAGCAGTACTTC
-	TRBV25-1	TRBJ2-7	few	CASSDGGAGYEQYF	TGTGCCAGCAGTGACGGGGGAGCTGGCTACGAGCAGTACTTC
-	TRBV29-1	TRBJ1-3	many	CSGTPDLNTIYF	TGCAGCGGCACTCCTGACTTAAACACCATATATTTT
TRBD2	TRBV9	TRBJ2-1	few	CASSVVPGTSGLRQFF	TGTGCCAGCAGCGTAGTGCCCGGGACTAGCGGACTACGGCAGTTCTTC
TRBD2	TRBV7-9	TRBJ2-1	-	CASSGSTTSGIGNEQFF	TGTGCCAGCAGCGGGAGCACCACTAGCGGGATTGGCAATGAGCAGTTCTTC
-	TRBV2	TRBJ1-1	-	CASLLELNTEAFF	TGTGCCAGCTTGCTGGAACTGAACACTGAAGCTTTCTTT
TRBD1	TRBV4-1	TRBJ1-2	-	CASSQESGTGFGYTF	TGCGCCAGCAGCCAAGAATCCGGGACAGGGTTTGGCTACACCTTC
TRBD1	TRBV5-1	TRBJ2-4	once	CASSSYPGTEETKNIQYF	TGCGCCAGCAGCTCCTACCCCGGGACAGAAGAAACCAAAAACATTCAGTACTTC
TRBD1	TRBV11-2	TRBJ2-5	-	CASSLTGTVIETQYF	TGTGCCAGCAGCTTAACGGGGACAGTAATCGAGACCCAGTACTTC
-	TRBV7-2	TRBJ2-5	few	CASSPPKLGVASETQYF	TGTGCCAGCAGCCCCCCCAAGCTGGGTGTGGCTAGCGAGACCCAGTACTTC
-	TRBV30	TRBJ2-2	-	CAWRTMNTGELFF	TGTGCCTGGCGGACTATGAACACCGGGGAGCTGTTTTTT
-	TRBV7-8	TRBJ1-5	many	CASSFLQGGSLTQPQHF	TGTGCCAGCAGCTTTCTCCAGGGAGGCTCTCTTACTCAGCCCCAGCATTTT
TRBD1	TRBV6-5	TRBJ2-1	-	CASSLTGTGSGGEQFF	TGTGCCAGCAGTCTGACCGGGACAGGGTCTGGGGGTGAGCAGTTCTTC
-	TRBV25-1	TRBJ2-3	-	CASSESTGFTDTQYF	TGTGCCAGCAGTGAATCAACAGGGTTCACAGATACGCAGTATTTT
-	TRBV15	TRBJ2-7	many	CATSRELGEQYF	TGTGCCACCAGCAGGGAGTTAGGAGAGCAGTACTTC
-	TRBV29-1	TRBJ2-5	few	CSVVGGPLETQYF	TGCAGCGTTGTTGGAGGGCCGTTGGAGACCCAGTACTTC
TRBD2	TRBV20-1	TRBJ2-3	few	CSASGTSGRADTQYF	TGCAGTGCTAGTGGGACTAGCGGGCGGGCAGATACGCAGTATTTT
TRBD1	TRBV5-1	TRBJ2-1	few	CASATARDSYNEQFF	TGCGCCAGCGCCACCGCTAGGGACAGCTACAATGAGCAGTTCTTC
-	TRBV5-1	TRBJ1-1	many	CASSLAVRGVEVHTEAFF	TGCGCCAGCAGCTTGGCCGTAAGGGGGGTGGAGGTCCACACTGAAGCTTTCTTT
-	TRBV27	TRBJ2-1	few	CASSGLLDRGNEQFF	TGTGCCAGCAGTGGACTTCTCGACCGGGGCAATGAGCAGTTCTTC
-	TRBV14	TRBJ2-4	few	CASSQERTTLHF	TGTGCCAGCAGCCAAGAACGGACTACCCTCCACTTC
TRBD1	TRBV7-3	TRBJ2-1	-	CASSKTGDSSYNEQFF	TGTGCCAGCAGCAAAACCGGGGACAGCTCCTACAATGAGCAGTTCTTC
-	TRBV12-5	TRBJ2-2	-	CASGFLGNTGELFF	TGTGCTAGTGGTTTTCTCGGTAACACCGGGGAGCTGTTTTTT
-	TRBV24-1	TRBJ2-2	-	CATSDLQTNTGELFF	TGTGCCACCAGTGATTTGCAGACGAACACCGGGGAGCTGTTTTTT